A single T cell receptor (beta chain) is shown here with its context. The data derive from a study of blood T cell repertoires in COVID-19. For the study at large: Samples came from the United States, Italy and Spain, spanning acute and convalescent COVID-19.

Produced via immunoSEQ multiplex PCR; TCRdb's table is partial and in-frame only. The data hold some 100,000 clones, with just over 90% observed a single time. The CDR3 extends over 16 amino acids. The ends lost 3 bases at V and 0 bases at J; junction bases unmatched: 5. Germline-derived CDR1 and CDR2 are SNHLY and FYNNEI. Sequenced: peripheral blood. This chain connects TRBV2 to TRBJ1-3; 7 bases line up with TRBD1. The receptor was isolated from a man aged 45 to 65 with active COVID-19. For the CDR3, the DNA is TGTGCCAGCAGTGATGGGACAGCTTACTCTGGAAACACCATATATTTT. Translating it yields CASSDGTAYSGNTIYF.